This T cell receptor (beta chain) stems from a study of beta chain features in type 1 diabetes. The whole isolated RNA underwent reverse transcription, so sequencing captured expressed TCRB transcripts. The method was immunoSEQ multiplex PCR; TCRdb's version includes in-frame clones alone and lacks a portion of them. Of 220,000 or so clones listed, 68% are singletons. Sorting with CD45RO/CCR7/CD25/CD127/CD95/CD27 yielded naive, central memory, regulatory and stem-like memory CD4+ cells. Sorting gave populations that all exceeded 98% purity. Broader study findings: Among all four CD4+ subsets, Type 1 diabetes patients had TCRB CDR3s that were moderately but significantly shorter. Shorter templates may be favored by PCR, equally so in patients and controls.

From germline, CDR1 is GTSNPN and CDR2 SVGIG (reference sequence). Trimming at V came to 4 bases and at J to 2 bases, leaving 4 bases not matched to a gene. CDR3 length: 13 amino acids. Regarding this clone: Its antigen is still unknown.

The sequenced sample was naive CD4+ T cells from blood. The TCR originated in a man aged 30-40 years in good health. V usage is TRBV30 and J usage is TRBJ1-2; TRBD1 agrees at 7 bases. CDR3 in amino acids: CAWIGGLNYGYTF. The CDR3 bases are TGTGCCTGGATAGGGGGCCTAAACTATGGCTACACCTTC.